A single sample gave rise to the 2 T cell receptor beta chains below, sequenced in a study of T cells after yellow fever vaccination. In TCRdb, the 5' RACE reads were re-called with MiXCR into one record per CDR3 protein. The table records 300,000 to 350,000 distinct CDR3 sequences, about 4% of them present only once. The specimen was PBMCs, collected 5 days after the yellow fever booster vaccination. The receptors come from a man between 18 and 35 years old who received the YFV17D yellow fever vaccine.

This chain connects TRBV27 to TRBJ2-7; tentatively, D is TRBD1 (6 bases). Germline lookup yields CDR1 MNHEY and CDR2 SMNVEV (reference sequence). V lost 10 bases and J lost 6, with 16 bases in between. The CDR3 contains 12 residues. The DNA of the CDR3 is TGTGCCACCCAACATGGGGGCGGCGAGCAGTACTTC. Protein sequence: CATQHGGGEQYF.

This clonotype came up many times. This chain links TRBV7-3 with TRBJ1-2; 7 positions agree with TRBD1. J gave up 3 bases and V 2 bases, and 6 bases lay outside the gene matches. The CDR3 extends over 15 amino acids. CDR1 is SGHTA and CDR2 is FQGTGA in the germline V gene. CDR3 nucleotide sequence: TGTGCCAGCAGCTTAGGGCAGGGGGGGTACTATGGCTACACCTTC. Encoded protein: CASSLGQGGYYGYTF.